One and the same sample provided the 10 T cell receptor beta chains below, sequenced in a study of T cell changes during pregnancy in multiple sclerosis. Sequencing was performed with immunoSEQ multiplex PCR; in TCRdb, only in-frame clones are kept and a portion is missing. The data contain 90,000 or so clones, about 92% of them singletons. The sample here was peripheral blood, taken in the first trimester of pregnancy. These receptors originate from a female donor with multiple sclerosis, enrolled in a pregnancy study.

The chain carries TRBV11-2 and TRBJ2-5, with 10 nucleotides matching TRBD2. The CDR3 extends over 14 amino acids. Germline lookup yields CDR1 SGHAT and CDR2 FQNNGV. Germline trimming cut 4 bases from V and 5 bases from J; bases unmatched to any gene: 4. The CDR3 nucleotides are TGTGCCAGCAGCTCTAGCGGGGGTCTGGAGACCCAGTACTTC. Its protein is CASSSSGGLETQYF.

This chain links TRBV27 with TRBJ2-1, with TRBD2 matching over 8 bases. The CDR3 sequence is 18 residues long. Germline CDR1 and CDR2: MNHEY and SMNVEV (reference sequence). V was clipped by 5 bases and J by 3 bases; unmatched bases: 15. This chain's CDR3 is CASSAGTSGPLGYNEQFF. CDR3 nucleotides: TGTGCCAGCAGTGCCGGTACTAGCGGTCCTCTCGGCTACAATGAGCAGTTCTTC.

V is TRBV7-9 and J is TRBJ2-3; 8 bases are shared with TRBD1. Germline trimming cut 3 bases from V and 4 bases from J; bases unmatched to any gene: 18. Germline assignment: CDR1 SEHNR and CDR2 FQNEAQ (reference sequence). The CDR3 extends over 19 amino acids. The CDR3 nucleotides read TGTGCCAGCAGCTTGGACAGGGTAGGACTACATAGAAATCCAGATACGCAGTATTTT. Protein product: CASSLDRVGLHRNPDTQYF.

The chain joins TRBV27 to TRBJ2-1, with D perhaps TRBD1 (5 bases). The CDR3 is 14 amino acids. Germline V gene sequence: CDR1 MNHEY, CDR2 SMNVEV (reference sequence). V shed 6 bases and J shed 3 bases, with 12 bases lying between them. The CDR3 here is CASRGRGVYNEQFF. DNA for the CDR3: TGTGCCAGCAGAGGTAGGGGCGTCTACAATGAGCAGTTCTTC.

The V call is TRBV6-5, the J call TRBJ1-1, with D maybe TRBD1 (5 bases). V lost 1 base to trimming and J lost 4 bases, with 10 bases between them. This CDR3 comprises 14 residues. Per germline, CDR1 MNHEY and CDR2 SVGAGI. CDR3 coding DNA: TGTGCCAGCAGTTACTTATACGGGGGCACTGAAGCTTTCTTT. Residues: CASSYLYGGTEAFF.

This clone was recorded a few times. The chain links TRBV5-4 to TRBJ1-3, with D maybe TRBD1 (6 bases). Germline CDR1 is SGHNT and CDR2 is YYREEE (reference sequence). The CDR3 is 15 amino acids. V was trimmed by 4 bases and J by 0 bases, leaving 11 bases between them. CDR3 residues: CASSNGQLSGNTIYF. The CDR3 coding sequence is TGTGCCAGCAGCAATGGACAGCTCTCTGGAAACACCATATATTTT.

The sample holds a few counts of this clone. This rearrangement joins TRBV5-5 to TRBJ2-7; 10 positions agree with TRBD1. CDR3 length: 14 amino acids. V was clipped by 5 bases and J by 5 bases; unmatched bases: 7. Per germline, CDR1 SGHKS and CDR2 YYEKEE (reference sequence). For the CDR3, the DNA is TGTGCCAGCAGGCCCGGGACAGGGGTCCACGAGCAGTACTTC. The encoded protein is CASRPGTGVHEQYF.

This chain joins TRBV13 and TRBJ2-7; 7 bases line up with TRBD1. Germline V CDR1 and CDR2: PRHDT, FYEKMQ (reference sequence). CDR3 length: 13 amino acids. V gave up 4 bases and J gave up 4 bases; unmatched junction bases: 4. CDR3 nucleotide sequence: TGTGCCAGCAGCTCCGACAGGGATTACGAGCAGTACTTC. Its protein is CASSSDRDYEQYF.

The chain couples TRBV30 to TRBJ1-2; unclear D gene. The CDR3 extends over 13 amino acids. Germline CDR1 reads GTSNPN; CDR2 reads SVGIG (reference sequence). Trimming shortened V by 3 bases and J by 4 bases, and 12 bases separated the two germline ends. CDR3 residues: CAWRNVESYGYTF. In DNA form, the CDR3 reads TGTGCCTGGAGAAACGTTGAGTCCTATGGCTACACCTTC.

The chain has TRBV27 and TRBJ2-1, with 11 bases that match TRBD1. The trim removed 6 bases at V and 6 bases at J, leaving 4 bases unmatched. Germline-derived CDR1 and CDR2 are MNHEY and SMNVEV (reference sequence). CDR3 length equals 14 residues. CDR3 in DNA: TGTGCCAGCAGGCCGGGACAGGGGGTCAATGAGCAGTTCTTC. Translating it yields CASRPGQGVNEQFF.